The 5 T cell receptor beta chains presented below share a single source sample, sequenced in a study of T cell changes during pregnancy in multiple sclerosis. This table comes from immunoSEQ multiplex PCR, and its TCRdb copy is limited to in-frame clones, with some not included. The sample yields tens of thousands of clones, around 96% seen once. Source: CD8+ T cells from peripheral blood mononuclear cells, taken after pregnancy. The receptors were gathered from a female donor with multiple sclerosis, enrolled in a pregnancy study.

The V gene is TRBV27, the J gene TRBJ1-6; 9 nucleotides agree with TRBD1. CDR3 length: 16 amino acids. V lost 2 bases and J lost 6; bases outside the gene matches: 5. Germline lookup yields CDR1 MNHEY and CDR2 SMNVEV (reference sequence). The CDR3 sequence is CASSLATGGVNSPLHF. In nucleotides, the CDR3 is TGTGCCAGCAGTTTAGCAACAGGGGGCGTTAATTCACCCCTCCACTTT.

The V gene is TRBV4-3, the J gene TRBJ2-3; D is unresolved. V shed 0 bases and J shed 3 bases, with 7 bases lying between them. The CDR3 length is 14 residues. Germline assignment: CDR1 LGHNA and CDR2 YSLEER. The CDR3 here is CASSQEVRTDTQYF. The CDR3 DNA follows: TGCGCCAGCAGCCAAGAGGTGAGGACAGATACGCAGTATTTT.

The V gene is TRBV19, the J gene TRBJ2-4; D gene uncertain. The CDR3 is 13 residues long. Germline V gives CDR1 LNHDA, CDR2 SQIVND (reference sequence). V lost 0 bases to trimming and J lost 7 bases, with 7 bases between them. Here the CDR3 reads CASSIDFRNIQYF. The DNA for the CDR3 is TGTGCCAGTAGTATAGATTTCCGGAACATTCAGTACTTC. Combining the CDR3 with reference TRBV19 and TRBJ2-4 gives the whole variable domain DGGITQSPKYLFRKEGQNVTLSCEQNLNHDAMYWYRQDPGQGLRLIYYSQIVNDFQKGDIAEGYSVSREKKESFPLTVTSAQKNPTAFYLCASSIDFRNIQYFGAGTRLSVL.

The chain combines TRBV2 with TRBJ2-7; D call uncertain. The CDR3 has 13 amino acids. With 4 bases removed from V and 0 bases from J, the gap between germline ends came to 7 bases. Germline V gene lookup returns CDR1 SNHLY and CDR2 FYNNEI. The CDR3 nucleotides read TGTGCCAGCAGTGGCACAGACTCCTACGAGCAGTACTTC. This encodes CASSGTDSYEQYF.

This chain joins TRBV7-9 and TRBJ1-1; possibly TRBD1 for D (6 bases). The CDR3 sequence is 14 residues long. In germline, CDR1 is SEHNR, CDR2 FQNEAQ (reference sequence). Trimming removed 7 bases from V and 3 bases from J, with 15 bases in between. The CDR3 bases are TGTGCCAGCAACAGAGGGGGGGGCTACACTGAAGCTTTCTTT. Translating gives CASNRGGGYTEAFF.